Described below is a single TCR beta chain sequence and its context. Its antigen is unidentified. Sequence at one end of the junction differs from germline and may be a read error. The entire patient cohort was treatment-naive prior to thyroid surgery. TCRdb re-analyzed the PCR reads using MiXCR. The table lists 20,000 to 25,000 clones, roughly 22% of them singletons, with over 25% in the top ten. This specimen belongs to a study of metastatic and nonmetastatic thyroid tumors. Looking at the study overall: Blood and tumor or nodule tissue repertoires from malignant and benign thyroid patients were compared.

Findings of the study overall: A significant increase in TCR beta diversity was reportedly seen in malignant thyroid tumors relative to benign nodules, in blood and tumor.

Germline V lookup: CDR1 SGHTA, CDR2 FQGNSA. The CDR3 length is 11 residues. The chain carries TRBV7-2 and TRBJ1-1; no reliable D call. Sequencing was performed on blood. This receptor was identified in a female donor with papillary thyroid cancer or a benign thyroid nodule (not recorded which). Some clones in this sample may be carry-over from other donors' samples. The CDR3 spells CSSSLCTEAFF. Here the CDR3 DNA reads TGTTCCAGCAGCTTATGTACTGAAGCTTTCTTT.